The sequence of this T cell receptor (beta chain) was determined in a study of shared clonotypes between healthy human individuals. The study's findings and limits: In a few donors, approximately 5% of naive CD4 clonotypes appeared in common. Large depth notwithstanding, sorted-subset sequencing proved incomplete by rarefaction.

The germline V gene has CDR1 SGHDN and CDR2 FVKESK. Trimming pared 1 base from V and 4 bases from J, leaving 11 bases between. The CDR3 covers 15 residues. Libraries were prepared by immunoSEQ multiplex PCR; TCRdb keeps only in-frame clonotypes and omits some of them. The sample includes over 2 million clones, 85% to 95% seen only once; the top ten take around 0.38%. A note on this clone: The antigen is unknown.

The source is a man between 18 and 29 years old in good health. Some clones in this sample may be carry-over from other donors' samples. The sample taken for sequencing was naive CD4+ T cells from PBMCs. Subset denoted: CD45RA+ positively selected. This chain joins TRBV14 and TRBJ2-1; D is uncertain. The CDR3 DNA reads as TGTGCCAGCAGCCAAGCAGAACAACCATACAATGAGCAGTTCTTC. As protein: CASSQAEQPYNEQFF.